This T cell receptor (beta chain) was found in a study of blood T cell repertoires in COVID-19 (dated by TCRdb to the early 2020s). About the investigation overall: Collaborator samples came from the United States, Italy and Spain and covered acute and convalescent phases of COVID-19. The material from the prospective study consisted of cDNA or gDNA derived from T cells, B-cell-depleted T cells, or PBMCs. Deeply sampled blood TCRbeta repertoires from subjects exposed to, actively infected with, or recovered from COVID-19 were included in the dataset. The repertoires were made available in a free public database intended to serve as a resource for research on the immune response to SARS-CoV-2. The samples were drawn from two sources: the first 160 participants of the ongoing ImmuneRACE study, and 950 to 1,500 subjects contributed by 6 global collaborators. A de-identified subject ID, COVID-19 status, age in years and sex were almost always included in the sample metadata. HLA class I and class II types, where available, came from metadata supplied by the sample provider rather than from assay-based typing. The research as a whole found: Clinical and demographic metadata were provided uncurated, with the amount varying by source and participant.

CDR1 KGHSH and CDR2 LQKENI were looked up in the germline V gene. The CDR3 starts with the cysteine, ends with the phenylalanine, and has 16 residues. Only the CDR3 part of the read is kept: 48 bases, read in frame from the first base. The V end loses 0 bases and the J end loses 4 bases, and a stretch of 15 bases separates them. Each collaborating institution followed its own protocols to collect whole blood in K2EDTA tubes. For TCRbeta analysis, collaborators shipped samples as frozen whole blood, isolated PBMCs, or DNA extracted from either of those sample types. Details on this clone: Its antigen remains undetermined. There are no base qualities to consult, and no much larger clone falls within one base.

The immunoSEQ Assay, a bias-controlled multiplex PCR, was used to amplify TCRbeta CDR3 regions from genomic DNA. The study's own analysis went as follows. Nucleated cell counts per sample were estimated from amplification of reference gene primers within the assay. To quantify the absolute abundance of each unique TCRbeta CDR3 rearrangement, sequence reads were collapsed and filtered. For each sample, productive Simpson clonality was calculated by taking the square root of Simpson's diversity index across productive rearrangements. In TCRdb, the immuneACCESS table is reduced to in-frame sequences with V and J assigned. These tables do not hold every clone; where another copy was compared, an unresolved V gene accounts for under half, and the others remain unexplained. V, J and clone size reflect that table, while D and trimming were determined from the DNA. The sample table records some 47,000 clones; less than 95% of these occur just once. The ten largest clones represent 4.5% to 5.5% of the sample.

This TCR was sampled from a man aged 65 to 79 with acute or convalescent COVID-19. The material sequenced was peripheral blood. The chain is assembled from TRBV18 and TRBJ1-1; no D gene call is confident. The nucleotide sequence reads as follows: TGTGCCAGCTCACCACCGCATCAGAATGTTGGCACTGAAGCTTTCTTT. It is translated as CASSPPHQNVGTEAFF. With the portions outside the CDR3 filled from the reference TRBV18 and TRBJ1-1 genes, the complete variable region becomes NAGVMQNPRHLVRRRGQEARLRCSPMKGHSHVYWYRQLPEEGLKFMVYLQKENIIDESGMPKERFSAEFPKEGPSILRIQQVVRGDSAAYFCASSPPHQNVGTEAFFGQGTRLTVV.